In its sample, the clone carrying this TCR beta chain was seen a few times. Other nucleotide sequences from this sample produce the same CDR3. These data are taken from a study of beta chain features in type 1 diabetes. CDR3 length: 14 residues. Per germline, CDR1 SGHTA and CDR2 FQGNSA. V was pared by 2 bases and J by 5 bases, with 3 bases of the junction left unmatched. The sequenced template was cDNA made from the entire isolated RNA. Method: immunoSEQ multiplex PCR; TCRdb's copy keeps in-frame clones and lacks some. The sample carries about 900,000 clones, about 17% recorded once. Sample: naive CD4+ T cells from blood. The chain links TRBV7-2 to TRBJ2-5; 9 bases fit TRBD2. The TCR comes from a woman aged 18-29 years in good health. The CDR3: CASSLLAGYETQYF. Here the CDR3 DNA reads TGTGCCAGCAGCTTACTAGCGGGATATGAGACCCAGTACTTC.